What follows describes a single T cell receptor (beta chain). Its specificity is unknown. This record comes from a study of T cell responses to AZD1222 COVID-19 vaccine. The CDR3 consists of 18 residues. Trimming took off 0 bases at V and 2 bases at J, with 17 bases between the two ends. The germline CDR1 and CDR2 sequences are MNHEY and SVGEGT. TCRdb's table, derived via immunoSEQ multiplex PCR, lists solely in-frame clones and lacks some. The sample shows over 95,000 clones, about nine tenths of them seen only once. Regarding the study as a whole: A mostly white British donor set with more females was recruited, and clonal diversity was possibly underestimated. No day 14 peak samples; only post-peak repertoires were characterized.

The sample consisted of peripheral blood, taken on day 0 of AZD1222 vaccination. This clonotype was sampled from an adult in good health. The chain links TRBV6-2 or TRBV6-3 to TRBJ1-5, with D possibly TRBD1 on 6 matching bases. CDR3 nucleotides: TGTGCCAGCAGTTACTCCAAACAGGGTCCGGATGGCAATCAGCCCCAGCATTTT. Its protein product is CASSYSKQGPDGNQPQHF.